These 9 T cell receptor beta chains came from one sample sequenced in a study of T cell responses to AZD1222 COVID-19 vaccine (dated by TCRdb to 2020 to 2023). Interpreted using the paper, the time point label stands for: baseline before first vaccination. The receptor library was made with the immunoSEQ multiplex PCR assay. TCRdb holds this immuneACCESS table with in-frame rearrangements only. Some clones are missing; in checked studies, unresolved V genes explain under half, and the rest has no known cause. The sample data list about 86,000 clones, and approximately 80% of these were observed just once. Around a fifth of the sample is taken by the ten largest. Sequenced here: peripheral blood, sampled on day 0 of AZD1222 vaccination. Receptor source: an adult in good health.

The genes are TRBV6-5 and TRBJ1-6; D perhaps matches TRBD1 (6 bases). The ends were cut back, 1 base at V and 3 bases at J, with 10 bases in the middle. CDR3 length equals 16 residues. Germline values: CDR1 MNHEY, CDR2 SVGAGI. CDR3 amino acids: CASSYYGQRYNSPLHF. Written as DNA, the CDR3 is TGTGCCAGCAGTTACTACGGACAGCGCTATAATTCACCCCTCCACTTT.

The chain has TRBV5-5 and TRBJ2-2; TRBD1 aligns across 8 bases. This CDR3 comprises 15 residues. CDR1 SGHKS and CDR2 YYEKEE come from the germline V gene (reference sequence). Losses at the gene ends were 2 bases for V and 5 bases for J; bases not matched to a gene: 5. The CDR3 here is CASSFGQGATGELFF. The CDR3 nucleotides are TGTGCCAGCAGCTTCGGCCAGGGGGCTACCGGGGAGCTGTTTTTT. Full variable domain (outside the CDR3, taken from reference TRBV5-5 and TRBJ2-2): DAGVTQSPTHLIKTRGQQVTLRCSPISGHKSVSWYQQVLGQGPQFIFQYYEKEERGRGNFPDRFSARQFPNYSSELNVNALLLGDSALYLCASSFGQGATGELFFGEGSRLTVL.

This clone was seen a handful of times. The J gene is TRBJ1-1, the V gene TRBV27; no definite D call. CDR1 is MNHEY and CDR2 is SMNVEV in the germline V gene (reference sequence). The CDR3 runs to 15 residues. Trimming stripped 2 bases from V and 2 bases from J, with 12 bases between. CDR3 loop: CASSLRPGFNTEAFF. The CDR3 nucleotides read TGTGCCAGCAGTTTACGGCCAGGCTTCAACACTGAAGCTTTCTTT.

The gene calls are TRBV28 and TRBJ1-1; D might be TRBD1 (5 bases). V gave up 2 bases and J gave up 1 base, with 14 bases separating them. Germline CDR1 and CDR2: MDHEN and SYDVKM. The CDR3 is 16 residues long. The CDR3 DNA sequence: TGTGCCAGCAGTTTAGTCGGTGAGGGGAAGAACACTGAAGCTTTCTTT. Encoded protein: CASSLVGEGKNTEAFF.

This clone came up once. The V and J genes are TRBV7-2 and TRBJ2-2; D gene ambiguous. The CDR3 extends over 14 amino acids. CDR1 and CDR2 (germline): SGHTA, FQGNSA. V was trimmed by 3 bases and J by 5 bases, leaving 10 bases between them. CDR3 nucleotides: TGTGCCAGCAGCTTGGCAGATTTAACCGGGGAGCTGTTTTTT. It encodes CASSLADLTGELFF. The full variable domain, its missing parts supplied by reference TRBV7-2 and TRBJ2-2, is GAGVSQSPSNKVTEKGKDVELRCDPISGHTALYWYRQSLGQGLEFLIYFQGNSAPDKSGLPSDRFSAERTGGSVSTLTIQRTQQEDSAVYLCASSLADLTGELFFGEGSRLTVL.

The V gene is TRBV28, the J gene TRBJ1-1, with D hard to call. The CDR3 has 12 residues. The germline V gene encodes CDR1 MDHEN and CDR2 SYDVKM. The V gene lost 1 base and the J gene lost 8 bases, with 8 bases spanning the gap. The chain's CDR3 is CASSLSGKEAFF. The CDR3 nucleotides are TGTGCCAGCAGTTTATCGGGGAAGGAAGCTTTCTTT.

The sample holds one count of this clone. The chain uses TRBV6-6 and TRBJ2-7; possible D gene TRBD2, 7 bases. The CDR3 runs to 15 residues. V lost 4 bases to trimming and J lost 3 bases, with 16 bases between them. CDR1 MNHNY and CDR2 SVGAGI come from the germline V gene (reference sequence). The CDR3 reads CASSLGGQGNYEQYF. The CDR3 region has the DNA TGTGCCAGCAGTTTGGGGGGGCAGGGGAACTACGAGCAGTACTTC.

The rearrangement joins TRBV25-1 to TRBJ1-4; D uncertain. The V end was cut by 3 bases, the J end by 5 bases, with 13 bases between. The length of the CDR3 is 15 residues. Germline V gives CDR1 MGHDK, CDR2 SYGVNS. This CDR3 reads CASSDHRYSNEKLFF. In DNA form, the CDR3 reads TGTGCCAGCAGTGACCACAGATACTCGAATGAAAAACTGTTTTTT.

For the CDR3, the DNA is TGTGCCAGCAGTTTAGAGTCCGCAGGGCGCACCTTC. It translates to CASSLESAGRTF. This chain joins TRBV12-3 or TRBV12-4 and TRBJ1-2; D possibly corresponds to TRBD1 (5 bases). The V gene lost 1 base and the J gene lost 13 bases, with 13 bases spanning the gap. The CDR3 totals 12 residues.